This T cell receptor beta chain was sequenced in a study of blood T cell repertoires in COVID-19. Study-wide background: Both acute and convalescent COVID-19 samples were obtained from the United States, Italy and Spain.

V was cut by 11 bases and J by 2 bases, with 11 bases left in between. The CDR3 covers 12 residues. From germline, CDR1 is ENHRY and CDR2 SYGVKD. Authors' data handling: Estimates of nucleated cell counts were drawn from the amplification of reference gene primers. Method: immunoSEQ multiplex PCR; TCRdb's copy keeps in-frame clones and lacks some. D and trimming were read from the DNA, whereas the V and J calls and clone size are those reported in that table. The data show some 38,000 clones, with around 85% seen just once and 40% to 55% held by the top ten. This chain joins TRBV10-3 and TRBJ2-3; D remains ambiguous. The source of this sequence is a man in his sixties with active or convalescent COVID-19. What was sequenced was peripheral blood. CDR3 loop: CASASPTDTQYF. As DNA, the CDR3 is TGTGCCTCTGCGAGCCCCACAGATACGCAGTATTTT.